The rows below give T cell receptor beta chains drawn from one sample of a study of response to subunit inactivated influenza vaccine. TCRdb reprocessed the RT-PCR reads with MiXCR, giving one entry per CDR3 protein. The sample holds 630,000 or so distinct CDR3 sequences, around 14% seen once. Source: PBMCs from blood, taken 11 to 12 days after vaccination. These receptors came from a man aged 50-59 years who received an inactivated influenza vaccine. Each CDR3 is given with its conserved first and last residue. A D gene is named only where the DNA matches it firmly. Clone size, where shown, is once, few, many, or a class for clones that have expanded.

V gene	J gene	clone size	D gene	CDR3 DNA	CDR3 protein
TRBV7-2	TRBJ2-3	NA	NA	TGTGCCAGCAGCCAGGGACATGGCACAGATACGCAGTATTTT	CASSQGHGTDTQYF
TRBV11-2	TRBJ2-1	NA	TRBD2	TGTGCCAGCAGCTCCGAAGGTAGCGGGAGGGTTGGGTCCTACAATGAGCAGTTCTTC	CASSSEGSGRVGSYNEQFF
TRBV11-2	TRBJ2-3	few	TRBD2	TGTGCCAGCAGCTTAGAGTCCCCTAGCGGGCGCACAGATACGCAGTATTTT	CASSLESPSGRTDTQYF
TRBV7-9	TRBJ2-7	NA	TRBD2	TGTGCCAGCAGCGCAACTAGCGGGGCTACCTACGAGCAGTACTTC	CASSATSGATYEQYF
TRBV7-9	TRBJ2-2	many	NA	TGTGCCAGCAGCTGGGACACAGAGCTGTTTTTT	CASSWDTELFF
TRBV20-1	TRBJ2-5	few	NA	TGCAGTGCTAGACCCGCAAGTGGAGGTTGGGGAACAGAGACCCAGTACTTC	CSARPASGGWGTETQYF
TRBV7-9	TRBJ1-1	few	NA	TGTGCCAGCAGCACTCACAGGGACGGCACTGAAGCTTTCTTT	CASSTHRDGTEAFF
TRBV4-3	TRBJ2-7	once	NA	TGCGCCAGCAGCCGGGGACACGGGCGGGGCGAGCAGTACTTC	CASSRGHGRGEQYF
TRBV14	TRBJ2-4	NA	NA	TGTGCCACCTCGACGGTAGAAGCCAAAAACATTCAGTACTTC	CATSTVEAKNIQYF
TRBV10-3	TRBJ1-5	NA	NA	TGTGCCATCAGGAGCGGGGGGAACAATCAGCCCCAGCATTTT	CAIRSGGNNQPQHF
TRBV28	TRBJ2-3	once	NA	TGTGCCAGCAGCTCTGCGGCGCTACCGGCGTCAGATACGCAGTATTTT	CASSSAALPASDTQYF
TRBV29-1	TRBJ2-7	NA	TRBD2	TGCAGCGTTGGCGGGGGTCCAACCTACGAGCAGTACTTC	CSVGGGPTYEQYF
TRBV12-3/TRBV12-4	TRBJ1-5	few	NA	TGTGCCAGCAGTCCGGAGACAGGAGGATATAGCAATCAGCCCCAGCATTTT	CASSPETGGYSNQPQHF
TRBV6-1	TRBJ2-3	NA	TRBD2	TGTGCCAGCAGTGAAATTGGGGGGGCAGATACGCAGTATTTT	CASSEIGGADTQYF
TRBV7-2	TRBJ1-2	few	NA	TGTGCCAGCAGCTCCCTCCAGGGGCGCCTCTATGGCTACACCTTC	CASSSLQGRLYGYTF
TRBV7-2	TRBJ2-5	NA	NA	TGTGCCAGCAGCTTAGACGGGACCCAGTACTTC	CASSLDGTQYF
TRBV7-9	TRBJ2-3	NA	NA	TGTGCCAGCAGCTTAGCGTGGGGAGATACGCAGTATTTT	CASSLAWGDTQYF
TRBV11-1	TRBJ2-2	NA	TRBD1	TGTGCCAGCAGCGGGACAGGGGTCCCCGGGGAGCTGTTTTTT	CASSGTGVPGELFF
TRBV4-2	TRBJ2-3	NA	TRBD2	TGTGCCAGCAGCCAAGATGCTAGCGGGAGAAGGTCAGGAGATACGCAGTATTTT	CASSQDASGRRSGDTQYF
TRBV20-1	TRBJ2-5	few	NA	TGCAGTGCTAGAGTATTAGCGTCCCCAGGGGAGACCCAGTACTTC	CSARVLASPGETQYF
TRBV5-1	TRBJ2-3	NA	TRBD2	TGCGCCAGCAGCTTTCTCGGGGGACTAGCGGATACAGATACGCAGTATTTT	CASSFLGGLADTDTQYF
TRBV12-3/TRBV12-4	TRBJ2-7	NA	NA	TGTGCCAGCAGTTTGGCTAGCGTCGACGAGCAGTACTTC	CASSLASVDEQYF
TRBV2	TRBJ1-4	few	NA	TGTGCCAGCAGTGACCGGGACCCCGGCCTAAAACTGTTTTTT	CASSDRDPGLKLFF
TRBV5-1	TRBJ1-2	NA	NA	TGCGCCAGCAGCTCGGACGGCTACTATGGCTACACCTTC	CASSSDGYYGYTF
TRBV28	TRBJ1-5	few	NA	TGTGCCAGCAGCAACCCTGACAGGTACAATCAGCCCCAGCATTTT	CASSNPDRYNQPQHF
TRBV14	TRBJ2-5	NA	NA	TGTGCCAGCAGCCCCGACAGATCCCCTGCGGAGACCCAGTACTTC	CASSPDRSPAETQYF
TRBV6-2/TRBV6-3	TRBJ2-5	few	NA	TGTGCCAGCTCTCGGGCGGGGCTCCCACTGCCAGAGACCCAGTACTTC	CASSRAGLPLPETQYF
TRBV19	TRBJ1-2	NA	NA	TGTGCCAGTAGTGAACACAGGAGTGACTATGGCTACACCTTC	CASSEHRSDYGYTF
TRBV6-1	TRBJ2-5	NA	TRBD1	TGTGCCAGCAGTGAACCTCCAGGGGGAAAAGAGACCCAGTACTTC	CASSEPPGGKETQYF
TRBV7-9	TRBJ2-1	NA	NA	TGTGCCAGCAGCTTATCACGGCAGGCCTACAATGAGCAGTTCTTC	CASSLSRQAYNEQFF
TRBV4-3	TRBJ1-2	NA	TRBD1	TGCGCCAGCAGCCAAGAGCCCGGGACAGCTAACGGCTACACCTTC	CASSQEPGTANGYTF
TRBV30	TRBJ1-5	few	NA	TGTGCCTGGAGTGAGCGCAATCAGCCCCAGCATTTT	CAWSERNQPQHF
TRBV15	TRBJ1-5	NA	NA	TGTGCCACCAGCAGAGACCGGGGTGGGAGCAATCAGCCCCAGCATTTT	CATSRDRGGSNQPQHF
TRBV24-1	TRBJ2-5	many	NA	TGTGCCACCAGTGAAAACGGGAACCAAGAGACCCAGTACTTC	CATSENGNQETQYF
TRBV29-1	TRBJ2-1	NA	NA	TGCAGCGCGGGGGACACTTACAATGAGCAGTTCTTC	CSAGDTYNEQFF
TRBV20-1	TRBJ2-1	NA	NA	TGCAGTGCTAGAGATTCTGGGACCTCACGGGATGAGCAGTTCTTC	CSARDSGTSRDEQFF
TRBV5-1	TRBJ2-7	many	TRBD1	TGCGCCAGCAGCGCGCCGGGACAGTCATTCTACGAGCAGTACTTC	CASSAPGQSFYEQYF
TRBV6-6	TRBJ2-7	NA	NA	TGTGCCAGCAAGGGCCCGCAGTACGAGCAGTACTTC	CASKGPQYEQYF
TRBV12-3/TRBV12-4	TRBJ1-4	few	NA	TGTGCCAGCAGTTTCCTGGGGGCCCCTGAAAAACTGTTTTTT	CASSFLGAPEKLFF
TRBV5-1	TRBJ2-1	few	NA	TGCGCCAGCAGCCCCGGCCTGGGGGGCGCTTGGTATGAGCAGTTCTTC	CASSPGLGGAWYEQFF
TRBV4-3	TRBJ1-4	NA	NA	TGCGCCAGCAGCCAAGAGCTCCGGAGCAATGAAAAACTGTTTTTT	CASSQELRSNEKLFF
TRBV7-2	TRBJ2-3	many	NA	TGTGCCAGCAGCCAAATGCTGGGGTCCACAGATACGCAGTATTTT	CASSQMLGSTDTQYF
TRBV2	TRBJ2-2	NA	NA	TGTGCCAGCAGTGATCTAGCTACGAACACCGGGGAGCTGTTTTTT	CASSDLATNTGELFF
TRBV2	TRBJ2-2	few	TRBD2	TGTGCCAGCAGGCTAGGCGGGAGAGGAGGGACCGGGGAGCTGTTTTTT	CASRLGGRGGTGELFF
TRBV12-3/TRBV12-4	TRBJ2-1	few	NA	TGTGCCAGCAGTTTATGGGCAGGGAGTGATGAGCAGTTCTTC	CASSLWAGSDEQFF
TRBV20-1	TRBJ2-7	NA	TRBD2	TGCAGTGCTAGAGCGGCTAGCGGGGGGTACGAGCAGTACTTC	CSARAASGGYEQYF
TRBV28	TRBJ2-4	few	TRBD1	TGTGCCAGCAGTTTCGGGACAGGGGTGGAAGTAGCCAAAAACATTCAGTACTTC	CASSFGTGVEVAKNIQYF
TRBV5-1	TRBJ2-3	many	TRBD1	TGCGCCAGCAGCTTGGATGGGACAGGGGGGAAAGATACGCAGTATTTT	CASSLDGTGGKDTQYF
TRBV7-9	TRBJ2-1	many	TRBD2	TGTGCCAGCAGCCCCCATCTGCGGGAGGGCCCTAATGAGCAGTTCTTC	CASSPHLREGPNEQFF
TRBV6-2/TRBV6-3	TRBJ2-1	few	TRBD1	TGTGCCAGCAGTGGGGCCGGGACAGTTAACAATGAGCAGTTCTTC	CASSGAGTVNNEQFF
TRBV29-1	TRBJ2-5	few	NA	TGCAGCGTTGAAGACTCGGGGCCCCTGGGAGAGACCCAGTACTTC	CSVEDSGPLGETQYF
TRBV11-2	TRBJ1-5	NA	TRBD1	TGTGCCAGCAGAAGGACAGGGGGCGCCGGGGGTGGCAATCAGCCCCAGCATTTT	CASRRTGGAGGGNQPQHF
TRBV14	TRBJ1-4	NA	TRBD1	TGTGCCAGCAGCCACCGACAGGGTAATGAAAAACTGTTTTTT	CASSHRQGNEKLFF
TRBV12-3/TRBV12-4	TRBJ2-7	few	NA	TGTGCCAGGATTAGCGGAGCGCCTCCCTTTCGAGTCGAGCAGTACTTC	CARISGAPPFRVEQYF
TRBV6-2/TRBV6-3	TRBJ2-1	few	TRBD2	TGTGCCAGCAGTTGGACTAGCGGGGGGGCATGGGAGCAGTTCTTC	CASSWTSGGAWEQFF
TRBV7-9	TRBJ2-7	NA	NA	TGTGCCAGCAGCTGGGACACTGGTCCTGGCGAGCAGTACTTC	CASSWDTGPGEQYF
TRBV7-8	TRBJ2-7	few	NA	TGTGCCAGCGGTGTAGGCCCCCAGCGTGGCGAGCAGTACTTC	CASGVGPQRGEQYF